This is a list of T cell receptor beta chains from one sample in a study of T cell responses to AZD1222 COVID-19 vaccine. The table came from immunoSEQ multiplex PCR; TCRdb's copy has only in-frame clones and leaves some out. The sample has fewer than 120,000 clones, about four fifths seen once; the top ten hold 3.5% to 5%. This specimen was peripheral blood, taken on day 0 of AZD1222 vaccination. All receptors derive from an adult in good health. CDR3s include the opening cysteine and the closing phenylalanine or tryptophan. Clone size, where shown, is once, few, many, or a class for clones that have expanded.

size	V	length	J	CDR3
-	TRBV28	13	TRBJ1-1	CASSGAPNTEAFF
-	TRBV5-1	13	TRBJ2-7	CASSIGQGDEQYF
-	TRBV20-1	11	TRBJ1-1	CRSDRNTEAFF
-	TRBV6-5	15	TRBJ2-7	CASASYGTGGLEQYF
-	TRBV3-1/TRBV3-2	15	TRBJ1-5	CASSQDGGWNQPQHF
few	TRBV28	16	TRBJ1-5	CASTRPLRGGNQPQHF
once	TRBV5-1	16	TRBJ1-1	CASSRAGQGRGTEAFF
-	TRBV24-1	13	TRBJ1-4	CATSDIRGGKLFF
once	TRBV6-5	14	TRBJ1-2	CASRKQGTNYGYTF
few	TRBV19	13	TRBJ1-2	CASSIKGNYGYTF
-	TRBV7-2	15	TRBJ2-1	CASSPARGAVNEQFF
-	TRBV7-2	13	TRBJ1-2	CASSPGQQLKDTF
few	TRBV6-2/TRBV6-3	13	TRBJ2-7	CASSTPRVWEQYF
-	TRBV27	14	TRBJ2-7	CASSPGGTSYEQYF
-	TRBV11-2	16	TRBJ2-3	CASSLDGRTSTDTQYF
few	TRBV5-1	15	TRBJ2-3	CASSPRRDRTDTQYF